Listed below are T cell receptor beta chains from one sample, sequenced in a study of blood T cell repertoires in COVID-19. Assay: immunoSEQ multiplex PCR; the TCRdb copy retains only in-frame clones and omits some. The table lists 150,000 to 200,000 clones, 93% of them singletons. The material sequenced was peripheral blood. These TCRs come from a woman aged 60-75 years with COVID-19, enrolled during active disease. The CDR3 runs from the conserved cysteine through the conserved F or W. A D gene is named only where the DNA matches it firmly. Some rows have no size entry. The others give once, few or many, or a class for an expanded clone.

V gene	clone size	D gene	J gene	CDR3 DNA	CDR3 protein
TRBV19	.	TRBD1	TRBJ1-6	TGTGCCAGTAGTAGTGGGACAGGGAGATCACCCCTCCACTTT	CASSSGTGRSPLHF
TRBV2	.	.	TRBJ1-1	TGTGCCAGCAGTGCTACAGAGGGAGGCACTGAAGCTTTCTTT	CASSATEGGTEAFF
TRBV7-9	once	.	TRBJ2-3	TGTGCCAGCAGCTTAAGGGTCCGGACAGCAGCTACAGATACGCAGTATTTT	CASSLRVRTAATDTQYF
TRBV4-3	.	.	TRBJ2-5	TGCGCCAGCAGCCGGGCATCCGGACAGATACAAGAGACCCAGTACTTC	CASSRASGQIQETQYF
TRBV21-1	.	.	TRBJ1-6	TGTGCCAGCAGCAAAGCCGCAGCGAATCCTCGTTCACCCCTCCACTTT	CASSKAAANPRSPLHF
TRBV20-1	.	.	TRBJ1-1	TGCAGTGCTAGTTCGTCCTGGGCAATGAACACTGAAGCTTTCTTT	CSASSSWAMNTEAFF
TRBV6-2/TRBV6-3	.	TRBD2	TRBJ2-7	TGTGCCAGCAGTAACAGCGGGGGGGGAAACTACGAGCAGTACTTC	CASSNSGGGNYEQYF
TRBV4-2	.	TRBD1	TRBJ1-2	TGTGCCAGCAGCCCGAGGGACAGGGGGGAAGGTGGCTACACCTTC	CASSPRDRGEGGYTF
TRBV28	.	TRBD1	TRBJ1-4	TGTGCCAGCAGTAATCCTAGACAGGGATTTGCAACTAATGAAAAACTGTTTTTT	CASSNPRQGFATNEKLFF
TRBV7-8	.	TRBD1	TRBJ1-5	TGTGCCAGCAGCTTAGTCCAGGGGGCTCATCAGCCCCAGCATTTT	CASSLVQGAHQPQHF
TRBV30	.	.	TRBJ2-3	TGTGCCTGGAGTGTCATGGGGGCGGAAGATACGCAGTATTTT	CAWSVMGAEDTQYF
TRBV19	.	TRBD1	TRBJ1-1	TGTGCCAGTAGTAGAAGTGGGACAGAATTAAACACTGAAGCTTTCTTT	CASSRSGTELNTEAFF
TRBV30	.	.	TRBJ2-2	TGTGCCTGGAGCGCGGGAATAGGGGTCCCCGGGGAGCTGTTTTTT	CAWSAGIGVPGELFF
TRBV5-1	.	.	TRBJ2-7	TGCGCCAGCAGCGGGGCAAGGGGTGGCTCCTACGAGCAGTACTTC	CASSGARGGSYEQYF
TRBV6-2/TRBV6-3	.	.	TRBJ1-1	TGTGCCAGCAGTTATGAATCCCTGCTGAGGACTGAAGCTTTCTTT	CASSYESLLRTEAFF
TRBV7-2	.	.	TRBJ1-4	TGTGCCAGCAGCTTAGAGGCGGGTAATGAAAAACTGTTTTTT	CASSLEAGNEKLFF
TRBV10-3	.	.	TRBJ2-5	TGTGCCATCAGTGATCGGCTAGCGAGGAAAAAGGAAGAGACCCAGTACTTC	CAISDRLARKKEETQYF
TRBV19	.	.	TRBJ1-5	TGTGCCAGTAGTATAGGGGAGAAATTTGTAATTGGCAATCAGCCCCAGCATTTT	CASSIGEKFVIGNQPQHF
TRBV9	.	TRBD1	TRBJ1-4	TGTGCCAGCAGCTCTCCGGGACAGCGAACCGCAACTAATGAAAAACTGTTTTTT	CASSSPGQRTATNEKLFF
TRBV4-3	.	TRBD1	TRBJ2-5	TGCGCCAGCAGCCAATCGGGACAGGGTGGGCAGACCCAGTACTTC	CASSQSGQGGQTQYF
TRBV27	.	.	TRBJ2-3	TGTGCCAGCAGTTTAATGCCCCCCGGGTCCGCAGATACGCAGTATTTT	CASSLMPPGSADTQYF
TRBV9	.	TRBD1	TRBJ1-2	TGTGCCAGCAGCCCCCAGGACAGGATGAACTATGGCTACACCTTC	CASSPQDRMNYGYTF
TRBV10-2	.	.	TRBJ1-5	TGCGCCAGCAGTGAGTCGAACCGGGTCCAGCCCCAGCATTTT	CASSESNRVQPQHF
TRBV19	.	TRBD1	TRBJ1-6	TGTGCCAGTACCCAAGGACAGGGGCTTAATTCACCCCTCCACTTT	CASTQGQGLNSPLHF
TRBV27	.	TRBD1	TRBJ1-2	TGTGCCAGCAGTCCGGGACAGGGAAAGAGGGCCCTTAGAGGCTACACCTTC	CASSPGQGKRALRGYTF
TRBV5-6	.	.	TRBJ1-4	TGTGCCAGCAGCTTGGACAGGCTTAATGAAAAACTGTTTTTT	CASSLDRLNEKLFF
TRBV14	.	.	TRBJ1-1	TGTGCCAGCAGCCACTTACACAGGGATTCCATGAACACTGAAGCTTTCTTT	CASSHLHRDSMNTEAFF
TRBV30	.	.	TRBJ1-2	TGTGCCTGGAGTGTACAACAGTACTATGGCTACACCTTC	CAWSVQQYYGYTF
TRBV3-1/TRBV3-2	.	.	TRBJ2-1	TGTGCCAGCAGCCAAGTGCGGGGGCGGGTTGAGCAGTTCTTC	CASSQVRGRVEQFF
TRBV11-2	once	TRBD1	TRBJ2-5	TGTGCCAGCAGCCCTTGGACAGGGGGTGAGACCCAGTACTTC	CASSPWTGGETQYF
TRBV5-4	.	.	TRBJ1-4	TGTGCCAGCAGCAGCGGGATAGGAGTGCGTGGAAAACTGTTTTTT	CASSSGIGVRGKLFF
TRBV2	few	TRBD1	TRBJ2-1	TGTGCCAGCAGTGAAGCTTGGGACAGGGTAAACAATGAGCAGTTCTTC	CASSEAWDRVNNEQFF
TRBV7-3	once	TRBD1	TRBJ2-6	TGTGCCACCTCACTCCACAGGGGTTCCCCCTCTGGGGCCAACGTCCTGACTTTC	CATSLHRGSPSGANVLTF
TRBV9	.	.	TRBJ1-1	TGTGCCAGCAGCGTAGTCCCGGGAATGAACACTGAAGCTTTCTTT	CASSVVPGMNTEAFF
TRBV7-8	.	.	TRBJ2-3	TGTGCCAGCAGCCCACTAGTTAGCACAGATACGCAGTATTTT	CASSPLVSTDTQYF
TRBV15	.	TRBD1	TRBJ1-6	TGTGCCACCAGGCTGACAGGGCTTAGCTCCTATAATTCACCCCTCCACTTT	CATRLTGLSSYNSPLHF
TRBV6-2/TRBV6-3	once	TRBD1	TRBJ1-5	TGTGCCAGCAGTTTAGGACAGGGGGCTCAGCCCCAGCATTTT	CASSLGQGAQPQHF
TRBV2	.	.	TRBJ1-1	TGTGCCGGCAGGACCTATTCGGGGATGAACACTGAAGCTTTCTTT	CAGRTYSGMNTEAFF
TRBV19	.	TRBD1	TRBJ1-5	TGTGCCAGTTCCTCCAGGGGGCTGGGCAATCAGCCCCAGCATTTT	CASSSRGLGNQPQHF
TRBV7-6	.	.	TRBJ1-5	TGTGCCAGCAGCCCGTTCCCTAATCAGCCCCAGCATTTT	CASSPFPNQPQHF
TRBV27	.	.	TRBJ1-1	TGTGCCAGCAGTTTGGTTTCTGGTCGTTACAGGGAAACTGAAGCTTTCTTT	CASSLVSGRYRETEAFF
TRBV19	.	.	TRBJ2-1	TGTGCCAGTACCCAGGGATACAATGAGCAGTTCTTC	CASTQGYNEQFF
TRBV7-8	.	TRBD2	TRBJ2-1	TGTGCCAGCAGCCCTCTCGGCGGGGGGGCTTACAATGAGCAGTTCTTC	CASSPLGGGAYNEQFF
TRBV15	.	.	TRBJ1-5	TGTGCCACCAGCAGAGATCAGTTAGCTGGTCGGCCCCAGCATTTT	CATSRDQLAGRPQHF
TRBV6-2/TRBV6-3	once	TRBD1	TRBJ2-2	TGTGCCAGCAGCCAGGGACAGGGAAACACCGGGGAGCTGTTTTTT	CASSQGQGNTGELFF